This is a list of T cell receptor beta chains from one sample in a study of regulatory T cells in long-lasting Graves disease. TCRdb analysed the multiplex PCR reads with MiXCR anew, one entry per CDR3 protein. This table has a few hundred thousand distinct CDR3 sequences, about 14% appearing once. This same sample was also part of a study on T cells in Graves' hyperthyroidism and ophthalmopathy.

The source material was peripheral blood mononuclear cells (PBMCs), sampled at new diagnosis, from a patient treated with antithyroid drugs. These TCRs come from a woman aged 45-65 years with Graves disease. Each CDR3 is given with its conserved first and last residue. A D gene is named only where the DNA matches it firmly. Rows give clone size only sometimes, using once, few, many, or a class for an expanded clone.

V	J	size	D	CDR3	DNA
TRBV5-1	TRBJ2-3	-	-	CASSLKGAGRGADTQYF	TGCGCCAGCAGCTTGAAGGGGGCGGGGAGAGGCGCAGATACGCAGTATTTT
TRBV5-1	TRBJ2-1	many	-	CASSFGVYNEQFF	TGCGCCAGCAGCTTTGGGGTGTACAATGAGCAGTTCTTC
TRBV2	TRBJ1-1	many	-	CASSTTGRNTEAFF	TGTGCCAGCAGCACCACAGGGAGGAACACTGAAGCTTTCTTT
TRBV28	TRBJ2-5	many	-	CASSPTGGVETQYF	TGTGCCAGCAGTCCCACAGGGGGGGTGGAGACCCAGTACTTC
TRBV5-1	TRBJ2-1	many	-	CASSLALGRGYNEQFF	TGCGCCAGCAGCTTGGCCTTGGGAAGGGGATACAATGAGCAGTTCTTC
TRBV19	TRBJ1-1	few	TRBD1	CASSLRRTGRTEAFF	TGTGCCAGTAGTCTAAGACGGACAGGGCGGACTGAAGCTTTCTTT
TRBV6-2/TRBV6-3	TRBJ1-5	many	-	CASRRGLQPQHF	TGTGCCAGCCGACGAGGGTTACAGCCCCAGCATTTT
TRBV28	TRBJ1-5	many	-	CASRTEQGWGNQPQHF	TGTGCCAGCAGGACCGAACAGGGATGGGGCAATCAGCCCCAGCATTTT
TRBV12-3/TRBV12-4	TRBJ2-7	many	-	CASSFGGRTASSYEQYF	TGTGCCAGCAGTTTTGGGGGTCGGACAGCGAGCTCCTACGAGCAGTACTTC
TRBV12-3/TRBV12-4	TRBJ2-1	many	-	CASSSEIGEQFF	TGTGCCAGCAGTTCGGAGATCGGTGAGCAGTTCTTC
TRBV27	TRBJ2-7	many	-	CASSPSQGPSYEQYF	TGTGCCAGCAGTCCTAGTCAGGGGCCCTCCTACGAGCAGTACTTC
TRBV30	TRBJ2-5	few	-	CAWSVLAEETQYF	TGTGCCTGGAGTGTACTCGCGGAAGAGACCCAGTACTTC
TRBV4-1	TRBJ2-1	many	-	CASSQELSEQFF	TGCGCCAGCAGCCAAGAACTAAGTGAGCAGTTCTTC
TRBV29-1	TRBJ1-3	-	-	CSVFNGNTIYF	TGCAGCGTTTTCAACGGAAACACCATATATTTT
TRBV29-1	TRBJ2-2	-	-	CSGPGLDNTGELFF	TGCAGCGGGCCGGGACTCGATAACACCGGGGAGCTGTTTTTT
TRBV7-9	TRBJ2-5	few	-	CASSLPPEETQYF	TGTGCCAGCAGCTTACCTCCAGAAGAGACCCAGTACTTC
TRBV28	TRBJ2-7	few	-	CASGATGGTYEQYF	TGTGCCAGCGGTGCGACTGGCGGCACCTACGAGCAGTACTTC